The 13 T cell receptor beta chains reported below all come from one sample, sequenced in a study of metastatic and nonmetastatic thyroid tumors (dated by TCRdb to 2020 to 2022). Before undergoing thyroid surgery, none of the patients had been given any kind of treatment. Library construction relied on PCR. TCRdb lists the instrument as Illumina HiSeq 4000. The raw public data were reprocessed by TCRdb itself: fastp quality trimming at Q25, MiXCR clonotype calling, in-frame beta chains only. Here the sample has about 5,000 clones; 28% occur a single time. 12% to 15% of the sample comes from the top ten. Material for sequencing was adjacent normal tissue. These receptors came from a female donor with papillary thyroid cancer or a benign thyroid nodule (not recorded which). Some clones in this sample may be carry-over from other donors' samples.

V and J are TRBV6-2 or TRBV6-3 and TRBJ2-7; D may match TRBD1 or TRBD2 (6 bases each). The germline V and J ends were trimmed by 6 bases and 5 bases, with 17 bases remaining between them. The length of the CDR3 is 14 residues. Germline loops: CDR1 MNHEY, CDR2 SVGEGT. CDR3 loop: CASSPGGTHDEQYV. Written as DNA, the CDR3 is TGTGCCAGCAGCCCAGGCGGGACACACGACGAGCAGTACGTC.

Sample share makes this clone medium-sized. This chain joins TRBV7-8 and TRBJ2-3; 8 nucleotides line up with TRBD1. Germline CDR1 SGHVS, CDR2 FQNEAQ. The CDR3 runs 18 residues. The V segment lost 4 bases and the J segment 0 bases; nucleotides outside the gene matches: 12. In nucleotides, the CDR3 is TGTGCCAGCAGCTCCGCGACCGGGACAGGTTCTAGCACAGATACGCAGTATTTT. This codes for CASSSATGTGSSTDTQYF.

The chain links TRBV18 to TRBJ1-2; 8 nucleotides align to TRBD1. The CDR3 totals 15 residues. From germline, CDR1 is KGHSH and CDR2 LQKENI. Unmatched junction bases numbered 8, after V lost 3 bases and J lost 5 bases. The DNA of the CDR3 is TGTGCCAGCTCACCCGGACAGGGTGTCGGGTATGGCTACACCTTC. Encoded protein: CASSPGQGVGYGYTF.

J is TRBJ2-5 and V is TRBV11-2; D uncertain. The CDR3 is 12 amino acids. The germline V gene has CDR1 SGHAT and CDR2 FQNNGV. Trimming removed 0 bases from V and 5 bases from J, with 4 bases in between. CDR3 residues: CASSLDTETQYF. CDR3 nucleotides: TGTGCCAGCAGCTTAGATACGGAGACCCAGTACTTC. Using reference TRBV11-2 and TRBJ2-5 for the parts outside the CDR3, the full variable domain is EAGVAQSPRYKIIEKRQSVAFWCNPISGHATLYWYQQILGQGPKLLIQFQNNGVVDDSQLPKDRFSAERLKGVDSTLKIQPAKLEDSAVYLCASSLDTETQYFGPGTRLLVL.

This clone was picked up a small number of times. The DNA is omitted, as the CDR3 cannot be located on it reliably, and the CDR3 follows TCRdb's listing. V usage is TRBV12-3 or TRBV12-4 and J usage is TRBJ1-2; TRBD1 is the table's D call and was not checked against the DNA. The CDR3 length equals 12 residues, ends included. CDR3 loop: CAVGHPNYGCTF.

With respect to this clone: The germline gene is not matched at one end of the junction; a read error may be the cause. V usage is TRBV7-9 and J usage is TRBJ1-5; 8 positions match TRBD1. The V gene's germline CDR1 is SEHNR and CDR2 FQNEAQ (reference sequence). This CDR3 is 15 amino acids long. In DNA, the CDR3 is TGTGACAGCAGCTTAGGGCAGGGGGCCAATAAGCCCCAGCCTTTT. This encodes CDSSLGQGANKPQPF.

The chain is built from TRBV28 and TRBJ2-3, with 7 positions matching TRBD1. V shed 5 bases and J 1 base; nucleotides not matched to a gene: 6. The length of the CDR3 is 15 residues. Germline lookup yields CDR1 MDHEN and CDR2 SYDVKM. This chain's CDR3 is CASSPGTACTDTQYF. The CDR3 DNA reads TGTGCCAGCAGTCCTGGGACAGCGTGCACAGATACGCAGTATTTT.

J is TRBJ2-7 and V is TRBV28, with a possible D match to TRBD2 (6 bases). The CDR3 loop spans 14 amino acids. V was cut by 5 bases and J by 6 bases, with 17 bases left in between. In germline, CDR1 is MDHEN, CDR2 SYDVKM. The CDR3 here is CASSENKWDFEQYF. The CDR3 DNA reads TGTGCCAGCAGTGAAAACAAATGGGACTTCGAGCAGTACTTC.

This clone was observed a few times. V and J are TRBV6-1 and TRBJ1-6; D might be TRBD1 (6 bases). The CDR3 has 13 residues. Per germline, CDR1 MNHNS and CDR2 SASEGT. The V and J ends lost 5 bases and 10 bases respectively, with 12 bases between them. CDR3 residues: CASSLGQHSPLHF. The CDR3 DNA is TGTGCCAGCAGTCTAGGACAGCACTCACCCCTCCACTTT.

This clone was seen a few times. This rearrangement joins TRBV28 to TRBJ2-2, with 9 bases matching TRBD2. The trim removed 3 bases at V and 6 bases at J, leaving 8 bases unmatched. This CDR3 has 16 residues. The germline gives CDR1 MDHEN, CDR2 SYDVKM. The CDR3 loop reads CASSFTGGRGSGELFF. In DNA form, the CDR3 reads TGTGCCAGCAGTTTTACGGGCGGGAGGGGGTCCGGGGAGCTGTTTTTT.

By sample fraction, this clone is medium-sized (0.01 to 0.1%). The CDR3 ends on some other residue instead of the conserved phenylalanine or tryptophan, so this is likely a read error. The CDR3 DNA reads TGCAGTGCCCCCATCGGGAGGGGGCCATCCTACGAGCAGTACCTC. Protein sequence: CSAPIGRGPSYEQYL. V is TRBV20-1 and J is TRBJ2-7; the D gene is possibly TRBD2 (8 bases). The V gene's germline CDR1 is DFQATT and CDR2 SNEGSKA (reference sequence). This CDR3 is built from 15 residues. Trimming took 6 bases from V and 1 from J, leaving 19 bases between them.

The J gene is TRBJ1-1, the V gene TRBV19, with a weak D call TRBD1 (5 bases). This CDR3 region has 12 residues. Per germline, CDR1 LNHDA and CDR2 SQIVND (reference sequence). Trimming stripped 5 bases from V and 5 bases from J, with 9 bases between. CDR3 in amino acids: CASSWGDTEAFF. The CDR3 DNA is TGTGCCAGTAGTTGGGGGGATACTGAAGCTTTCTTT.

This clone was detected only a few times. The genes are TRBV27 and TRBJ1-6; unclear D gene. The V gene lost 5 bases and the J gene lost 15 bases, with 17 bases spanning the gap. The CDR3 has 13 residues. Per the germline V gene, CDR1 is MNHEY and CDR2 is SMNVEV (reference sequence). CDR3 sequence (DNA): TGTGCCAGCAGTACCCGTAACTATCTAGACCTCCACTTT. Its protein product is CASSTRNYLDLHF.